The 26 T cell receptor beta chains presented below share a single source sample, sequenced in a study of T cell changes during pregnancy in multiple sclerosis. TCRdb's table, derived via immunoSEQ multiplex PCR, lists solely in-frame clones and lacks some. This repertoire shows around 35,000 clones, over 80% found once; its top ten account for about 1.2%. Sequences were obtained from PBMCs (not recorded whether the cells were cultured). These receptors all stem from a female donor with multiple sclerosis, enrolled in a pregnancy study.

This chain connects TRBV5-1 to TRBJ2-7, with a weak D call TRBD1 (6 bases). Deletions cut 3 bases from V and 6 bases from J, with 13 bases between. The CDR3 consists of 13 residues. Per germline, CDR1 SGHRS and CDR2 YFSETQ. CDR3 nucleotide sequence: TGCGCCAGCAGCTCACAAACAGGGCGCGAGCAGTACTTC. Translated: CASSSQTGREQYF.

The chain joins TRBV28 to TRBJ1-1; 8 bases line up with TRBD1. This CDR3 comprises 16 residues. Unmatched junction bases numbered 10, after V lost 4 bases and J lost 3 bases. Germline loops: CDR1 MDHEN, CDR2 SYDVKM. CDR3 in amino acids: CASSSAGQGKDTEAFF. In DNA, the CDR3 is TGTGCCAGCAGTTCCGCCGGACAGGGAAAGGACACTGAAGCTTTCTTT.

Here the CDR3 DNA reads TGCGCCAGCAGCTTGGAAACAGGGAACCGCTACGAGCAGTACTTC. Protein sequence: CASSLETGNRYEQYF. The V gene is TRBV5-1, the J gene TRBJ2-7; a possible D gene is TRBD1 (6 bases). V lost 0 bases and J 3 bases, leaving 13 bases between the germline ends. The CDR3 contains 15 residues. Germline CDR1 SGHRS, CDR2 YFSETQ.

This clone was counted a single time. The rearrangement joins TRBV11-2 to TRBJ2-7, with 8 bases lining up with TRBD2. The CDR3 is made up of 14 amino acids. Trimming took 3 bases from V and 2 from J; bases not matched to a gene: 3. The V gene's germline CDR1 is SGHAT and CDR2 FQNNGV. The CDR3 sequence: CASSLGSGAYEQYF. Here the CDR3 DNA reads TGTGCCAGCAGCTTGGGTAGCGGGGCCTACGAGCAGTACTTC.

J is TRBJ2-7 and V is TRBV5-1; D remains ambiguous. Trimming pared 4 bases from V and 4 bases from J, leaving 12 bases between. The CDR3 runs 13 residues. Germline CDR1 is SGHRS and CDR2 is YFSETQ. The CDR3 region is CASSPLTDYEQYF. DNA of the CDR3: TGCGCCAGCAGCCCCCTGACGGATTACGAGCAGTACTTC.

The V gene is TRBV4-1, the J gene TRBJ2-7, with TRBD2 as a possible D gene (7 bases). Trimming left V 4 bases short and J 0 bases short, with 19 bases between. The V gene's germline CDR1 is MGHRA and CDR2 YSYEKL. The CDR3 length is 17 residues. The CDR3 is CASSLSSQGGGSYEQYF. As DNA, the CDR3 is TGCGCCAGCAGCCTCTCCTCCCAAGGGGGGGGCTCCTACGAGCAGTACTTC.

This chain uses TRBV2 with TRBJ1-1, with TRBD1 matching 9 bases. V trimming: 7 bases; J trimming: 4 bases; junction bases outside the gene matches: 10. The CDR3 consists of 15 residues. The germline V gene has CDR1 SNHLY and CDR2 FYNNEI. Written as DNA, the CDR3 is TGTGCCAGCATTTGGGACAGGGAGGGGGTCACTGAAGCTTTCTTT. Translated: CASIWDREGVTEAFF. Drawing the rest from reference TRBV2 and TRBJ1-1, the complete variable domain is EPEVTQTPSHQVTQMGQEVILRCVPISNHLYFYWYRQILGQKVEFLVSFYNNEISEKSEIFDDQFSVERPDGSNFTLKIRSTKLEDSAMYFCASIWDREGVTEAFFGQGTRLTVV.

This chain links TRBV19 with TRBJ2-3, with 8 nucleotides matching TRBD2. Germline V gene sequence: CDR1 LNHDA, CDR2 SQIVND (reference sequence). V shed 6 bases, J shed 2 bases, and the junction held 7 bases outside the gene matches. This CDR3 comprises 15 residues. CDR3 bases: TGTGCCAGTAGCCTGGGGGGACTAGACACAGATACGCAGTATTTT. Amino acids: CASSLGGLDTDTQYF.

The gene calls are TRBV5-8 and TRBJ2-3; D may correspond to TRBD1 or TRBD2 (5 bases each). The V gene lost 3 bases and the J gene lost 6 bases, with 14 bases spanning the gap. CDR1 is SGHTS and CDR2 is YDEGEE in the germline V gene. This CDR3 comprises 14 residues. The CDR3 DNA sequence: TGTGCCAGCAGCTCGACGGGGCGAAGGGATACGCAGTATTTT. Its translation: CASSSTGRRDTQYF.

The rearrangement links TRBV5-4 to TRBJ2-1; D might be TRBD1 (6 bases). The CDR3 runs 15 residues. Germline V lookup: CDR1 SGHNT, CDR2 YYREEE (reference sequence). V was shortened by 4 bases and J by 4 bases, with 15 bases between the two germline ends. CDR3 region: CASSPRTEKYNEQFF. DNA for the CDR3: TGTGCCAGCAGCCCCAGGACAGAAAAATACAATGAGCAGTTCTTC.

Here the CDR3 reads CASSQAHREAGELFF. DNA for the CDR3: TGCGCCAGCAGCCAGGCACACAGGGAGGCCGGGGAGCTGTTTTTT. The V and J genes are TRBV4-3 and TRBJ2-2; D possibly matches TRBD1 or TRBD2 (6 bases each). V was cut by 3 bases and J by 6 bases, with 14 bases left in between. CDR3 length equals 15 residues. CDR1 LGHNA and CDR2 YSLEER come from the germline V gene.

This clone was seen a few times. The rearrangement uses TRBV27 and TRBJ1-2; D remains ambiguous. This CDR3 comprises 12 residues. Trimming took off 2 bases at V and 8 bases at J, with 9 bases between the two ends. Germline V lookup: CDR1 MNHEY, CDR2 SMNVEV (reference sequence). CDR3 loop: CASSLEGYGYTF. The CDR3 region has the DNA TGTGCCAGCAGTTTAGAGGGATACGGCTACACCTTC.

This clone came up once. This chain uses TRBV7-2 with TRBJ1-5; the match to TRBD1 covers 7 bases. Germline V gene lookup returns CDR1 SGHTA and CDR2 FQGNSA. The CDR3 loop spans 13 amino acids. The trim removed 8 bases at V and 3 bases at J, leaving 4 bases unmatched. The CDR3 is CASADRVNQPQHF. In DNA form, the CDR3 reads TGTGCCAGCGCCGACAGGGTCAATCAGCCCCAGCATTTT.

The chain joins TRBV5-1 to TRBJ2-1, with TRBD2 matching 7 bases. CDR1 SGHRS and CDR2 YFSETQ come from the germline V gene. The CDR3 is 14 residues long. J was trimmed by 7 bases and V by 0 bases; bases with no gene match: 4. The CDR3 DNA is TGCGCCAGCAGCTTGGTAAGCGGGATTAATGAGCAGTTCTTC. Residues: CASSLVSGINEQFF.

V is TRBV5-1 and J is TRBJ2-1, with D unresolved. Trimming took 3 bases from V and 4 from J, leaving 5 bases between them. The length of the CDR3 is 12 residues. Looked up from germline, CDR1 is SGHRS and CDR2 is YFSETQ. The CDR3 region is CASSSQYNEQFF. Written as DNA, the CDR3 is TGCGCCAGCAGCTCCCAATACAATGAGCAGTTCTTC.

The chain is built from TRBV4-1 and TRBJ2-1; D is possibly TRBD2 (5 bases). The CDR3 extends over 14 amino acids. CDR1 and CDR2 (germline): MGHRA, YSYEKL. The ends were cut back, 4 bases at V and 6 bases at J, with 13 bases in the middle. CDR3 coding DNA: TGCGCCAGCAGCCTCCCGATAGGGAGCAATGAGCAGTTCTTC. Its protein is CASSLPIGSNEQFF.

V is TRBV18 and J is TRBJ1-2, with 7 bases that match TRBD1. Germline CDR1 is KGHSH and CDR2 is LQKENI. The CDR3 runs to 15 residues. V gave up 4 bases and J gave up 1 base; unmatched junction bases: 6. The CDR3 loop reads CASSRNRDSNYGYTF. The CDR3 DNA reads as TGTGCCAGCTCACGCAACCGGGACAGTAACTATGGCTACACCTTC.

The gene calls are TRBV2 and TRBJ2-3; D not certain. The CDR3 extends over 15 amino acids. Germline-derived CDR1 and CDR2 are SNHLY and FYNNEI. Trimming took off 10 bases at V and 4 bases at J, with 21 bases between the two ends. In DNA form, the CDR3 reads TGTGCCACTAACCCCGGACCCCCGAGCCCAGATACGCAGTATTTT. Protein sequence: CATNPGPPSPDTQYF.

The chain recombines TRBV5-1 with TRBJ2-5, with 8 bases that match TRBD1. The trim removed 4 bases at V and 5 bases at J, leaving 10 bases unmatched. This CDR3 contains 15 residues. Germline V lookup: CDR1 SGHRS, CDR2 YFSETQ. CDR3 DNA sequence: TGCGCCAGCAGCCGCGGACAGGGATCCATCGAGACCCAGTACTTC. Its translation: CASSRGQGSIETQYF.

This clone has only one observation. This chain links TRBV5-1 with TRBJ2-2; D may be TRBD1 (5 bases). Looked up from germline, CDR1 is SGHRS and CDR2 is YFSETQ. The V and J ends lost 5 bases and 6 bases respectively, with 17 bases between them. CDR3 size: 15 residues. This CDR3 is CASSADPGAAGELFF. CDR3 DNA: TGCGCCAGCAGTGCGGACCCTGGGGCTGCCGGGGAGCTGTTTTTT.

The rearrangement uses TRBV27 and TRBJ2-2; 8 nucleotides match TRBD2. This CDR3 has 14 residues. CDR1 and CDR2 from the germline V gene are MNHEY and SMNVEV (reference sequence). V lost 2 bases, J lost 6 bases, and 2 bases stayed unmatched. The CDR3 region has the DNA TGTGCCAGCAGTTTACGGGAGGGTTCCGGGGAGCTGTTTTTT. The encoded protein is CASSLREGSGELFF.

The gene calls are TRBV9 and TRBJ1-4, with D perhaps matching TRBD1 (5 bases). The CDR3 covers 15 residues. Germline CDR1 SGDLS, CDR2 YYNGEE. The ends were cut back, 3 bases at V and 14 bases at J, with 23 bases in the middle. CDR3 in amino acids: CASSGDGRAAAKLFF. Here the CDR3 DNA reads TGTGCCAGCAGCGGCGATGGCAGGGCCGCGGCTAAGCTGTTTTTT.

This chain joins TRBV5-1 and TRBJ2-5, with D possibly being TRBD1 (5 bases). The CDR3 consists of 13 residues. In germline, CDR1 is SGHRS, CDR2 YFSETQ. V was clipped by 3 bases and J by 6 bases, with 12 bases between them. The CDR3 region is CASSSWGTKTQYF. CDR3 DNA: TGCGCCAGCAGCTCCTGGGGCACTAAGACCCAGTACTTC.

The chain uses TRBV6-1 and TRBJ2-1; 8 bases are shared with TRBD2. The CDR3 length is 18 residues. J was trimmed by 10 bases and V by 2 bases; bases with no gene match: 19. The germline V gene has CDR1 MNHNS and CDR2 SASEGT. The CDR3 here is CASSERTSGRRFIGEQFF. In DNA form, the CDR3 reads TGTGCCAGCAGTGAAAGAACTAGCGGCCGGCGATTCATCGGGGAGCAGTTCTTC.

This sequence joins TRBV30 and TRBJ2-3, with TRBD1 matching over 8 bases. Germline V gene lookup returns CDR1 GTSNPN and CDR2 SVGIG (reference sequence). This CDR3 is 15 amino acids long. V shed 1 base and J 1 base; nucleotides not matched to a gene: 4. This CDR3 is CAWSGRGLGTDTQYF. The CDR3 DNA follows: TGTGCCTGGAGTGGCAGGGGGCTCGGCACAGATACGCAGTATTTT.

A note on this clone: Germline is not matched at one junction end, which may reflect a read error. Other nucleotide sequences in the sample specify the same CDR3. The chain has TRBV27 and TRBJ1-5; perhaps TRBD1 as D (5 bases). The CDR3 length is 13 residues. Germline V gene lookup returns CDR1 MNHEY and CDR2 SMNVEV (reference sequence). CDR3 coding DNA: TGCGCCAGCAGTTTATCGAACGGGGGGCCCCAGCATTTT. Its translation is CASSLSNGGPQHF.